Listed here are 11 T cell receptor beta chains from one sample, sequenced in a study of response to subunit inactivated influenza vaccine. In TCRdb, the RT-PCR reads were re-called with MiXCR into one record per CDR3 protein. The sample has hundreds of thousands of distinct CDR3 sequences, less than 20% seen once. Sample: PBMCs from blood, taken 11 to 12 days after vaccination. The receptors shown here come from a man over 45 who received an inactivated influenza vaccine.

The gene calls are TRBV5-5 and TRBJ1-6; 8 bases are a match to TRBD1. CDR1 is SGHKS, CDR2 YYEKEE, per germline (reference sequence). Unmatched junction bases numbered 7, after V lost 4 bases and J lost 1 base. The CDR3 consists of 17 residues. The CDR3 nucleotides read TGTGCCAGCAGCCTAGGACAGGGAGGGTCCTATAATTCACCCCTCCACTTT. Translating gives CASSLGQGGSYNSPLHF.

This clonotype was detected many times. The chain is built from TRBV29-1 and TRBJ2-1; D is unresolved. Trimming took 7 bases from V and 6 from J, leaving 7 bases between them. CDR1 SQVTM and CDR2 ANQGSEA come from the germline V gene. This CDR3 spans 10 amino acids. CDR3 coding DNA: TGCAGCGCAGGTACCAATGAGCAGTTCTTC. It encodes CSAGTNEQFF.

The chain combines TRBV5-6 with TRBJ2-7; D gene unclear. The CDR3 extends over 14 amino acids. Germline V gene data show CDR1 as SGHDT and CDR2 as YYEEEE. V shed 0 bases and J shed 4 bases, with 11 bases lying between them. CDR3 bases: TGTGCCAGCAGCTTGGCCGATCTGGGATACGAGCAGTACTTC. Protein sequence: CASSLADLGYEQYF.

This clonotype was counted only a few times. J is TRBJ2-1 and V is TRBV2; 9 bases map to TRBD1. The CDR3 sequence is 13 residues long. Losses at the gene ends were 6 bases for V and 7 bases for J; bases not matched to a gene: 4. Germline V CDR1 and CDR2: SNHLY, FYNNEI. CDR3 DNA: TGTGCCAGCAGGGGACAGGGTGGGAATGAGCAGTTCTTC. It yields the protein CASRGQGGNEQFF.

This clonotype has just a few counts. CDR3 coding DNA: TGTGCCATCACTGCCGGGACAGGGAGGTATGAGCAGTTCTTC. Protein sequence: CAITAGTGRYEQFF. The gene calls are TRBV10-3 and TRBJ2-1; 9 bases align to TRBD1. The CDR3 consists of 14 residues. From germline, CDR1 is ENHRY and CDR2 SYGVKD. Losses at the gene ends were 7 bases for V and 8 bases for J; bases not matched to a gene: 9.

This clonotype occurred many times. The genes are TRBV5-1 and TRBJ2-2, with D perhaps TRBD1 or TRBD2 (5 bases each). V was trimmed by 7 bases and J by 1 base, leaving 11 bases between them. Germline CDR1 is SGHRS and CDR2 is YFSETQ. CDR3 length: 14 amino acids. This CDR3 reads CASGTGQNTGELFF. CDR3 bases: TGCGCCAGCGGGACGGGTCAGAACACCGGGGAGCTGTTTTTT.

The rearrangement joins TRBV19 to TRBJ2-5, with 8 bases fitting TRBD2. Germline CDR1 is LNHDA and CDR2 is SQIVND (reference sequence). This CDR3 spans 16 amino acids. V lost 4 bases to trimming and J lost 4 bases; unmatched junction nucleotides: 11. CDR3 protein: CASSTGSGVFGETQYF. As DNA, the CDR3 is TGTGCCAGTAGTACCGGTAGCGGGGTATTCGGAGAGACCCAGTACTTC.

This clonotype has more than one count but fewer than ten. In DNA, the CDR3 is TGCGCCAGCAGCCAAGACGATACTGACTATACAGATACGCAGTATTTT. It specifies CASSQDDTDYTDTQYF. This chain connects TRBV4-3 to TRBJ2-3, with a weak D call TRBD2 (5 bases). CDR3 length: 16 residues. Germline V gene lookup returns CDR1 LGHNA and CDR2 YSLEER. The germline V and J ends were trimmed by 0 bases and 3 bases, with 13 bases remaining between them.

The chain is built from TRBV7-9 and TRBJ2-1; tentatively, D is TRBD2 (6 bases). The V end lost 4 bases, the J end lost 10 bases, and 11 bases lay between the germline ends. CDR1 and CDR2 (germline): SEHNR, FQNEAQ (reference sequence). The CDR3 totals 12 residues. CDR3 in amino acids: CASSSGTLEQFF. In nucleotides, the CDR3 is TGTGCCAGCAGCTCCGGGACTTTAGAGCAGTTCTTC.

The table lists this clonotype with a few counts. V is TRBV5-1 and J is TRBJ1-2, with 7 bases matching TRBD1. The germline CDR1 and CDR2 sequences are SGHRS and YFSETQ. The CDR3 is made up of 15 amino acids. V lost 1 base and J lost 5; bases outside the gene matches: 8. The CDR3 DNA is TGCGCCAGCAGCTTGACGACAGGGAAAGGTTATGGCTACACCTTC. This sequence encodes CASSLTTGKGYGYTF.

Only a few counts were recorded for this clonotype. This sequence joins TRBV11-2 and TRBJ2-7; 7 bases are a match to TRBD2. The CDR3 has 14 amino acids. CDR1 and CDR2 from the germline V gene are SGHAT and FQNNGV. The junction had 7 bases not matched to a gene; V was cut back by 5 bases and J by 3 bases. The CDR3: CASSQVGGIYEQYF. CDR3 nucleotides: TGTGCCAGCAGCCAAGTGGGGGGGATCTACGAGCAGTACTTC.